The 12 T cell receptor beta chains below were found in one sample sequenced in a study of beta chain features in type 1 diabetes. The authors reverse transcribed all of the isolated RNA, so sequencing captured expressed TCRB transcripts. Data came from immunoSEQ multiplex PCR; TCRdb stores just in-frame clones and leaves some out. The sample has hundreds of thousands of clones; roughly 16% are singletons. The sequenced sample consisted of naive CD4+ T cells from blood. These TCRs come from a woman between 18 and 29 years old in good health.

Only a few counts were recorded for this clone. The gene calls are TRBV7-2 and TRBJ2-7; TRBD1 agrees at 7 bases. CDR3 length: 14 amino acids. The V segment lost 5 bases and the J segment 2 bases; nucleotides outside the gene matches: 6. Germline CDR1 is SGHTA and CDR2 is FQGNSA. The CDR3 nucleotides read TGTGCCAGCAGCCCCACAGGACAGGCCTACGAGCAGTACTTC. Residues: CASSPTGQAYEQYF. The entire variable domain, with the rest obtained from reference TRBV7-2 and TRBJ2-7, is as follows: GAGVSQSPSNKVTEKGKDVELRCDPISGHTALYWYRQSLGQGLEFLIYFQGNSAPDKSGLPSDRFSAERTGGSVSTLTIQRTQQEDSAVYLCASSPTGQAYEQYFGPGTRLTVT.

The genes are TRBV27 and TRBJ2-7, with TRBD1 identical over 8 bases. V lost 5 bases to trimming and J lost 4 bases; unmatched junction nucleotides: 7. Germline loops: CDR1 MNHEY, CDR2 SMNVEV (reference sequence). The CDR3 is 14 residues long. The CDR3 bases are TGTGCCAGCAGTCGGGACAGGTCGCTGTACGAGCAGTACTTC. Amino acids: CASSRDRSLYEQYF.

This clone was seen more than once but under ten times. The chain links TRBV7-2 to TRBJ2-7, with TRBD2 matching over 9 bases. The ends lost 7 bases at V and 5 bases at J; junction bases unmatched: 12. Germline V CDR1 and CDR2: SGHTA, FQGNSA. The length of the CDR3 is 15 residues. The chain's CDR3 is CASTQVVAGDHEQYF. CDR3 bases: TGTGCCAGCACCCAAGTGGTAGCGGGAGACCACGAGCAGTACTTC.

The V call is TRBV5-1, the J call TRBJ1-5; D perhaps matches TRBD1 (5 bases). There are 14 residues in the CDR3. With 1 base removed from V and 9 bases from J, the gap between germline ends came to 14 bases. CDR1 is SGHRS and CDR2 is YFSETQ in the germline V gene. The CDR3 DNA reads as TGCGCCAGCAGCTTGACCCCGGGGGGGTGGCCCCAGCATTTT. This codes for CASSLTPGGWPQHF.

This clone has just a few counts. The chain is built from TRBV2 and TRBJ2-7, with 9 bases identical to TRBD1. The CDR3 has 15 residues. Germline trimming cut 1 base from V and 3 bases from J; bases unmatched to any gene: 4. From germline, CDR1 is SNHLY and CDR2 FYNNEI. The CDR3 is CASSEVPTGGYEQYF. CDR3 DNA sequence: TGTGCCAGCAGTGAAGTACCGACAGGGGGCTACGAGCAGTACTTC.

In this sample, this clone turned up a few times. This sequence joins TRBV11-2 and TRBJ1-4, with D maybe TRBD1 (6 bases). This CDR3 spans 15 amino acids. CDR1 is SGHAT and CDR2 is FQNNGV in the germline V gene. The V end lost 5 bases, the J end lost 1 base, and 11 bases lay between the germline ends. CDR3 in amino acids: CASSPQTGTNEKLFF. For the CDR3, the DNA is TGTGCCAGCAGCCCCCAGACAGGAACTAATGAAAAACTGTTTTTT.

J is TRBJ2-1 and V is TRBV7-2; 12 nucleotides match TRBD1. Germline V gene data show CDR1 as SGHTA and CDR2 as FQGNSA. Germline trimming cut 1 base from V and 9 bases from J; bases unmatched to any gene: 4. This CDR3 is built from 15 residues. CDR3 in DNA: TGTGCCAGCAGCTTAGGAGGGACAGGGGGCACTGAGCAGTTCTTC. It is translated as CASSLGGTGGTEQFF. Combining the CDR3 with reference TRBV7-2 and TRBJ2-1 gives the whole variable domain GAGVSQSPSNKVTEKGKDVELRCDPISGHTALYWYRQSLGQGLEFLIYFQGNSAPDKSGLPSDRFSAERTGGSVSTLTIQRTQQEDSAVYLCASSLGGTGGTEQFFGPGTRLTVL.

The sample holds a few counts of this clone. The rearrangement links TRBV6-6 to TRBJ2-2, with 10 nucleotides matching TRBD2. Germline CDR1 reads MNHNY; CDR2 reads SVGAGI (reference sequence). Trimming cost V 7 bases and J 2 bases; bases outside gene matches: 4. This CDR3 is 15 amino acids long. The CDR3 DNA sequence: TGTGCCAGCATAAGCGGGAGGGCTAACACCGGGGAGCTGTTTTTT. This encodes CASISGRANTGELFF.

This chain joins TRBV4-1 and TRBJ2-1, with 15 bases that match TRBD2. The length of the CDR3 is 18 residues. Germline-derived CDR1 and CDR2 are MGHRA and YSYEKL. With V trimmed by 0 bases and J by 5 bases, 5 bases remained unmatched. CDR3 in DNA: TGCGCCAGCAGCCAAGATGGGACTAGCGGGAGGCTCAACAATGAGCAGTTCTTC. This codes for CASSQDGTSGRLNNEQFF.

This sequence joins TRBV10-3 and TRBJ2-1, with unresolved D. The CDR3 extends over 14 amino acids. The V and J ends lost 2 bases and 1 base respectively, with 6 bases between them. CDR1 and CDR2 (germline): ENHRY, SYGVKD. The CDR3: CAISELESYNEQFF. CDR3 in DNA: TGTGCCATCAGTGAGCTAGAATCCTACAATGAGCAGTTCTTC.

This clone showed up just once. This chain connects TRBV2 to TRBJ1-5; D uncertain. V was clipped by 1 base and J by 0 bases, with 7 bases between them. The CDR3 runs to 15 residues. The germline CDR1 and CDR2 sequences are SNHLY and FYNNEI. The CDR3, as DNA: TGTGCCAGCAGTGAAGGGGGATATAGCAATCAGCCCCAGCATTTT. As protein: CASSEGGYSNQPQHF.

Ten or more counts support this clone. This chain joins TRBV10-3 and TRBJ2-1; 7 bases are shared with TRBD2. Trimming removed 3 bases from V and 5 bases from J; junction bases left unmatched: 4. Looked up from germline, CDR1 is ENHRY and CDR2 is SYGVKD. This CDR3 contains 14 residues. The CDR3: CAISDRSGDNEQFF. The CDR3 region has the DNA TGTGCCATCAGTGACCGAAGCGGGGACAATGAGCAGTTCTTC.